This TCR beta chain emerged from a study of T cell repertoires in cytomegalovirus infection. About this clonotype itself: As yet, its antigen is unknown.

TCRdb independently ran MiXCR on the reads; one entry per CDR3 protein. The table records some 480,000 distinct CDR3 sequences, around a third of them present only once. Study observations and caveats: Cumulative frequency (of public TCR beta family members) identified carriers of CMV plus the relevant HLA. The ex vivo response showed dominance by HLA-C-restricted CMV-specific TCR beta clonotypes.

V lost 5 bases and J lost 7, with 12 bases in between. This CDR3 contains 13 residues. The material was cultured PBMCs, obtained from culture after CMV antigen stimulation. The chain combines TRBV12-3 or TRBV12-4 with TRBJ1-5; D is uncertain. The clonotype comes from a human donor in good health (CMV status not recorded). Some clones in this sample may be carry-over from other donors' samples. CDR3 DNA: TGTGCCAGCAGTACCCACGAGTTGCAGCCCCAGCATTTT. Translation: CASSTHELQPQHF.